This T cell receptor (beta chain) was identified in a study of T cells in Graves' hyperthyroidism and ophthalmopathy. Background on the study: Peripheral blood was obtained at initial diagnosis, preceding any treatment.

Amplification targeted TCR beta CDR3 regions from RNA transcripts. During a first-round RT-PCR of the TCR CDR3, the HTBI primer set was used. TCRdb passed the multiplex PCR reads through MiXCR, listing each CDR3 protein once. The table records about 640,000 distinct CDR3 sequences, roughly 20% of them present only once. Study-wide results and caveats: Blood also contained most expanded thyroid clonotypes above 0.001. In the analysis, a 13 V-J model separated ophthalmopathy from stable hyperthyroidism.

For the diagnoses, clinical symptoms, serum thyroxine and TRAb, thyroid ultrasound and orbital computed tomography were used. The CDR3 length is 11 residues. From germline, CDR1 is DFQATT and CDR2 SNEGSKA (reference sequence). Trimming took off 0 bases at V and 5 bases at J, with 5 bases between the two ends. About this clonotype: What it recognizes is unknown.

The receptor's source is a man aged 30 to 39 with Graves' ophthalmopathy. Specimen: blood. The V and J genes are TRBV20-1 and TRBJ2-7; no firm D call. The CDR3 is CSARDVHEQYF. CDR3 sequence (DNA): TGCAGTGCTAGAGATGTCCACGAGCAGTACTTC.